These 17 T cell receptor beta chains came from one sample sequenced in a study of blood T cell repertoires in COVID-19. Only in-frame clones appear in the TCRdb table, and some are missing; sequencing was by immunoSEQ multiplex PCR. The profile shows a few hundred thousand clones, roughly 90% of them singletons. The sample taken for sequencing was peripheral blood. Receptors were obtained from a man aged 40-50 years with acute or convalescent COVID-19.

The rearrangement links TRBV4-2 to TRBJ1-4; D is perhaps TRBD1 (5 bases). Germline V CDR1 and CDR2: LGHNA, YNFKEQ. Deletions cut 0 bases from V and 1 base from J, with 15 bases between. CDR3 size: 18 residues. The chain's CDR3 is CASSQDRSRAGTNEKLFF. The DNA of the CDR3 is TGTGCCAGCAGCCAAGATCGGTCCAGGGCAGGAACTAATGAAAAACTGTTTTTT.

The chain has TRBV5-4 and TRBJ1-1; D gene uncertain. This CDR3 has 15 residues. Per germline, CDR1 SGHNT and CDR2 YYREEE (reference sequence). V lost 0 bases and J lost 1, with 10 bases in between. The CDR3 nucleotides read TGTGCCAGCAGCTTGGAGAACTTCCCGAACACTGAAGCTTTCTTT. Its protein product is CASSLENFPNTEAFF.

In regard to this clone: Different DNA sequences within this sample yield the same CDR3. The rearrangement links TRBV9 to TRBJ1-2, with 8 bases aligning to TRBD1. The J segment lost 3 bases and the V segment lost 0 bases, leaving 1 base of the junction unmatched. The CDR3 has 14 residues. Germline V gives CDR1 SGDLS, CDR2 YYNGEE. The CDR3 region is CASSVADRDYGYTF. The CDR3 DNA reads as TGTGCCAGCAGCGTAGCGGACAGGGACTATGGCTACACCTTC.

The CDR3 DNA reads as TGTGCCAGCAGCGGTCGACTAGTCAGCGAGCAGTACTTC. Amino acids: CASSGRLVSEQYF. The chain links TRBV7-2 to TRBJ2-7; D perhaps matches TRBD2 (6 bases). The CDR3 is 13 residues long. CDR1 is SGHTA and CDR2 is FQGNSA in the germline V gene. V was shortened by 5 bases and J by 6 bases, with 14 bases between the two germline ends. Variable domain in full (rest from reference TRBV7-2 and TRBJ2-7): GAGVSQSPSNKVTEKGKDVELRCDPISGHTALYWYRQSLGQGLEFLIYFQGNSAPDKSGLPSDRFSAERTGGSVSTLTIQRTQQEDSAVYLCASSGRLVSEQYFGPGTRLTVT.

This clone was detected only once. The V call is TRBV11-2, the J call TRBJ2-7, with D unresolved. The germline V gene has CDR1 SGHAT and CDR2 FQNNGV. V gave up 1 base and J gave up 6 bases, with 10 bases separating them. The CDR3 spans 13 residues. CDR3 sequence: CASSLVASAEQYF. DNA of the CDR3: TGTGCCAGCAGCTTAGTGGCTAGTGCCGAGCAGTACTTC.

The V call is TRBV5-1, the J call TRBJ1-3; 9 bases line up with TRBD1. Germline CDR1 SGHRS, CDR2 YFSETQ. With V trimmed by 0 bases and J by 4 bases, 5 bases remained unmatched. This CDR3 is 16 amino acids long. As DNA, the CDR3 is TGCGCCAGCAGCTTGGCCGGGACAGGGTTCGGAAACACCATATATTTT. Its translation: CASSLAGTGFGNTIYF.

The V gene is TRBV11-2, the J gene TRBJ2-1; TRBD2 matches 16 bases. J lost 9 bases, V lost 4 bases, and 6 bases had no gene match. The CDR3 contains 16 residues. The germline V gene encodes CDR1 SGHAT and CDR2 FQNNGV. This CDR3 is CASSSGLAGGLLEQFF. As DNA, the CDR3 is TGTGCCAGCAGCTCGGGACTAGCGGGGGGGCTCCTTGAGCAGTTCTTC.

This clone was observed once. This rearrangement joins TRBV5-1 to TRBJ1-3; tentatively, D is TRBD1 (5 bases). V was clipped by 1 base and J by 2 bases, with 16 bases between them. This CDR3 has 17 amino acids. Germline-derived CDR1 and CDR2 are SGHRS and YFSETQ. CDR3 nucleotide sequence: TGCGCCAGCAGCTTGTCCCCGGGGGATGACCCTGGAAACACCATATATTTT. This translates into CASSLSPGDDPGNTIYF.

CDR3 bases: TGTGCCAGCTCACAGGGACAGGGGGAATCACCCCTCCACTTT. Translated, it gives CASSQGQGESPLHF. The chain couples TRBV18 to TRBJ1-6; TRBD1 matches at 11 bases. The CDR3 has 14 amino acids. CDR1 is KGHSH, CDR2 LQKENI, per germline. With 4 bases clipped from V and 10 bases from J, the junction kept 3 bases outside the gene matches.

The chain uses TRBV5-4 and TRBJ2-2, with TRBD2 matching over 8 bases. The V and J ends lost 3 bases and 5 bases, in that order; junction bases with no gene match: 9. Germline V gene sequence: CDR1 SGHNT, CDR2 YYREEE (reference sequence). CDR3 length: 16 residues. DNA of the CDR3: TGTGCCAGCAGCTCGGCGGGGACTAGAAGTACCGGGGAGCTGTTTTTT. Its translation is CASSSAGTRSTGELFF.

The chain is built from TRBV5-1 and TRBJ2-5, with no clear D. In germline, CDR1 is SGHRS, CDR2 YFSETQ. This CDR3 has 15 residues. The ends were cut back, 5 bases at V and 2 bases at J, with 16 bases in the middle. CDR3 sequence reads: CASSPLPQLQETQYF. The CDR3 DNA sequence: TGCGCCAGCAGTCCCCTCCCACAGCTACAAGAGACCCAGTACTTC.

The CDR3 here is CASYLRPYYEQYF. CDR3 DNA sequence: TGTGCCAGCTATCTCAGGCCTTACTACGAGCAGTACTTC. The rearrangement links TRBV12-3 or TRBV12-4 to TRBJ2-7, with D unresolved. The V end was cut by 8 bases, the J end by 3 bases, with 14 bases between. This CDR3 contains 13 residues.

The V call is TRBV9, the J call TRBJ1-2, with 7 bases aligning to TRBD1. The V gene end was trimmed by 1 base and the J gene end by 4 bases; junction bases not matched to a gene: 7. CDR3 length: 15 amino acids. Per germline, CDR1 SGDLS and CDR2 YYNGEE. CDR3 sequence: CASSVTPGTVYGYTF. The CDR3 DNA is TGTGCCAGCAGCGTAACCCCCGGGACAGTCTATGGCTACACCTTC.

The chain joins TRBV12-5 to TRBJ2-5, with 15 bases that match TRBD2. Germline CDR1 LGHNT, CDR2 FRNRAP. The length of the CDR3 is 15 residues. V was pared by 3 bases and J by 5 bases, with 1 base of the junction left unmatched. Here the CDR3 DNA reads TGTGCTAGTGGTTTAGGACTAGCGGGAGGGGAGACCCAGTACTTC. It encodes CASGLGLAGGETQYF.

This sequence joins TRBV7-9 and TRBJ2-1, with a possible D match to TRBD2 (6 bases). The CDR3 has 14 residues. Germline V lookup: CDR1 SEHNR, CDR2 FQNEAQ (reference sequence). Trimming removed 8 bases at V and 4 bases at J, with 15 bases between. CDR3 amino acids: CASVYGGPYNEQFF. CDR3 in DNA: TGTGCCAGCGTATACGGGGGACCATACAATGAGCAGTTCTTC.

The chain couples TRBV19 to TRBJ1-5; 8 nucleotides line up with TRBD1. V trimming: 5 bases; J trimming: 0 bases; junction bases outside the gene matches: 3. The CDR3 is made up of 15 amino acids. CDR1 is LNHDA and CDR2 is SQIVND in the germline V gene (reference sequence). CDR3 bases: TGTGCCAGTAGTGTGGACAGGGATAGCAATCAGCCCCAGCATTTT. Its protein product is CASSVDRDSNQPQHF.

The J gene is TRBJ1-2, the V gene TRBV7-8; TRBD1 matches 9 bases. The CDR3 contains 16 residues. Germline V gene sequence: CDR1 SGHVS, CDR2 FQNEAQ. V lost 1 base and J lost 4; bases outside the gene matches: 7. The CDR3 is CASSLEGQGNSYGYTF. DNA for the CDR3: TGTGCCAGCAGCTTAGAGGGACAGGGAAATTCCTATGGCTACACCTTC.